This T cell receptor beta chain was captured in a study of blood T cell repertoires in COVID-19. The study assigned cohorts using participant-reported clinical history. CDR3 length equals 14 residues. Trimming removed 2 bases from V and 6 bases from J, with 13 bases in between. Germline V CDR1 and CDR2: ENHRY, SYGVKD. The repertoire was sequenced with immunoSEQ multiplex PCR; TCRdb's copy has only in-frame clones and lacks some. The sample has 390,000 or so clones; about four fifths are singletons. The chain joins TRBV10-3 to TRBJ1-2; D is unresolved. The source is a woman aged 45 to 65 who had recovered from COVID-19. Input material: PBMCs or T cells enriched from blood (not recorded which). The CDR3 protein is CAISESQDRNGYTF. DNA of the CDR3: TGTGCCATCAGTGAGAGCCAGGATAGGAATGGCTACACCTTC.